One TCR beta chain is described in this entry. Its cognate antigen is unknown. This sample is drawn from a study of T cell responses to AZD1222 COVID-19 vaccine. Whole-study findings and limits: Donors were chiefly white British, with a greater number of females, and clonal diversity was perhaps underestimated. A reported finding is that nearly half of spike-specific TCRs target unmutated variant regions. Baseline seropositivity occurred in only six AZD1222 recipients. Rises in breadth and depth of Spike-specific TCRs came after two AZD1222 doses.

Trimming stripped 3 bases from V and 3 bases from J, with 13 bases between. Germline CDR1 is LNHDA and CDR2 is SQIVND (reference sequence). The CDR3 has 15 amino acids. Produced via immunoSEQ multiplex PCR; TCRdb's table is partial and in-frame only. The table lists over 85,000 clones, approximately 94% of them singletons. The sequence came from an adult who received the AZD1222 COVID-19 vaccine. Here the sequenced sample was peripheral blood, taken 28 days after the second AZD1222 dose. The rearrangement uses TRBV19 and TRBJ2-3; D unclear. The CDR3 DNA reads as TGTGCCAGTAGTATCCCGGGCCTAGTAACAGATACGCAGTATTTT. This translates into CASSIPGLVTDTQYF.